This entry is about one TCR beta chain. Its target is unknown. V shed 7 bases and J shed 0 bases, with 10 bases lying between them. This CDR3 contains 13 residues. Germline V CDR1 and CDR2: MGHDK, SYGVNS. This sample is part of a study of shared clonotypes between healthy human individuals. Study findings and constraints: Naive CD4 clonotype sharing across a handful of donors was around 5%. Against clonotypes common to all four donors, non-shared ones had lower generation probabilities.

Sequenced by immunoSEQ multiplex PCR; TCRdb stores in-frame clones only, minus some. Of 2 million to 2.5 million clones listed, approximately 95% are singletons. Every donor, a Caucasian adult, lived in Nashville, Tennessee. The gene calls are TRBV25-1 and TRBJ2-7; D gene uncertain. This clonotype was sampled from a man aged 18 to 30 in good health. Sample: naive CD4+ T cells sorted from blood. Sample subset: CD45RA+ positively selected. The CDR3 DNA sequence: TGTGCCAGCACCGGATATTCCTCCTACGAGCAGTACTTC. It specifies CASTGYSSYEQYF.